This is a list of T cell receptor beta chains from one sample in a study of identical twins. TCRdb used MiXCR to reprocess the 5' RACE reads, holding one entry per CDR3 protein. Counted here are hundreds of thousands of distinct CDR3 sequences, over 12% occurring once; the ten biggest clones make up around 8.3%. What was sequenced was memory (CD45RO+) T cells sorted from blood. These receptors were obtained from a woman aged 18-30 years in good health. CDR3s include the opening cysteine and the closing phenylalanine or tryptophan. D genes are given only for firm matches. Size is omitted from some rows. Given values are once, few, many or a class for expanded clones.

D gene: -
V gene: TRBV7-9
J gene: TRBJ2-7
clone size: few
CDR3 DNA: TGTGCCAGCAGCTTAGCGCACTCTAGACCCTACTTC
CDR3 protein: CASSLAHSRPYF

D gene: -
V gene: TRBV24-1
J gene: TRBJ2-1
clone size: few
CDR3 DNA: TGTGCCACCAGTGGGAGGGACAGCGGAACCGACAATGAGCAGTTCTTC
CDR3 protein: CATSGRDSGTDNEQFF

D gene: -
V gene: TRBV5-8
J gene: TRBJ2-7
clone size: -
CDR3 DNA: TGTGCCAGCAGCTTGACCCCCGGACACTTCTCCTACGAGCAGTACTTC
CDR3 protein: CASSLTPGHFSYEQYF

D gene: -
V gene: TRBV29-1
J gene: TRBJ1-1
clone size: few
CDR3 DNA: TGCAGCGTTGACAGGAGGGGGAACACTGAAGCTTTCTTT
CDR3 protein: CSVDRRGNTEAFF

D gene: -
V gene: TRBV4-1
J gene: TRBJ2-5
clone size: -
CDR3 DNA: TGCGCCAGCAGCCCACCTAACGGAGAGACCCAGTACTTC
CDR3 protein: CASSPPNGETQYF

D gene: -
V gene: TRBV2
J gene: TRBJ2-7
clone size: -
CDR3 DNA: TGTGCCAGCAGGTCGGAGAACGAGCAGTACTTC
CDR3 protein: CASRSENEQYF

D gene: TRBD1
V gene: TRBV3-1
J gene: TRBJ2-7
clone size: few
CDR3 DNA: TGTGCCAAAAAGGGACAGGGGCGCCACGAGCAGTACTTC
CDR3 protein: CAKKGQGRHEQYF

D gene: -
V gene: TRBV12-3/TRBV12-4
J gene: TRBJ2-1
clone size: many
CDR3 DNA: TGTGCCAGCAGCCGCGGTCGCACGGTCTATGAGCAGTTCTTC
CDR3 protein: CASSRGRTVYEQFF

D gene: -
V gene: TRBV20-1
J gene: TRBJ2-5
clone size: -
CDR3 DNA: TGCAGTGCTAGACGTCGGGACGAAAGCCGGGAGACCCAGTACTTC
CDR3 protein: CSARRRDESRETQYF

D gene: -
V gene: TRBV3-1
J gene: TRBJ2-7
clone size: -
CDR3 DNA: TGTGCCAGCAGCTCCGATAGGGAATACGAGCAGTACTTC
CDR3 protein: CASSSDREYEQYF

D gene: TRBD2
V gene: TRBV20-1
J gene: TRBJ2-3
clone size: few
CDR3 DNA: TGCAGTGCTGGGATAGCGGGGGGGAGCACAGATACGCAGTATTTT
CDR3 protein: CSAGIAGGSTDTQYF

D gene: -
V gene: TRBV27
J gene: TRBJ1-1
clone size: -
CDR3 DNA: TGTGCCAGCAGTTTAACTCTGGCGAGCGCTGAAGCTTTCTTT
CDR3 protein: CASSLTLASAEAFF

D gene: -
V gene: TRBV11-3
J gene: TRBJ1-1
clone size: few
CDR3 DNA: TGTGCCAGCAGCACAGACGGGGTGGAAGCTTTCTTT
CDR3 protein: CASSTDGVEAFF

D gene: -
V gene: TRBV5-1
J gene: TRBJ2-1
clone size: many
CDR3 DNA: TGCGCCAGCAGCAAAGGACAGTCTCGTGATGAGCAGTTCTTC
CDR3 protein: CASSKGQSRDEQFF

D gene: TRBD2
V gene: TRBV7-3
J gene: TRBJ2-5
clone size: many
CDR3 DNA: TGTGCCAGCAGCTCTAGCGGGGAGGCAGAGACCCAGTACTTC
CDR3 protein: CASSSSGEAETQYF

D gene: -
V gene: TRBV3-1
J gene: TRBJ2-3
clone size: few
CDR3 DNA: TGTGCCAGCAGCCAGCGTAAGGCTACGCAGTATTTT
CDR3 protein: CASSQRKATQYF

D gene: -
V gene: TRBV5-1
J gene: TRBJ2-2
clone size: -
CDR3 DNA: TGCGCCAGCAACAGGGACCTGAACACCGGGGAGCTGTTTTTT
CDR3 protein: CASNRDLNTGELFF

D gene: TRBD1
V gene: TRBV20-1
J gene: TRBJ2-5
clone size: few
CDR3 DNA: TGCAGTGCTAGTGACAGGGGGCTGGGGGAGACCCAGTACTTC
CDR3 protein: CSASDRGLGETQYF

D gene: TRBD2
V gene: TRBV6-1
J gene: TRBJ2-1
clone size: -
CDR3 DNA: TGTGCCAGCAGAACACGGAGGATAGCGGGGGGCAATGAGCAGTTCTTC
CDR3 protein: CASRTRRIAGGNEQFF

D gene: TRBD1
V gene: TRBV20-1
J gene: TRBJ2-1
clone size: many
CDR3 DNA: TGCAGTGCTATAGGGGGCAACTATAATGAGCAGTTCTTC
CDR3 protein: CSAIGGNYNEQFF

D gene: -
V gene: TRBV3-1
J gene: TRBJ1-1
clone size: -
CDR3 DNA: TGTGCCAGCAGCCAAGATGGAGGCTCCCGGCGGGGAGCTTTCTTT
CDR3 protein: CASSQDGGSRRGAFF

D gene: -
V gene: TRBV20-1
J gene: TRBJ1-6
clone size: -
CDR3 DNA: TGCAGTGCTAGAGATCAAGGGTATAATTCACCCCTCCACTTT
CDR3 protein: CSARDQGYNSPLHF

D gene: -
V gene: TRBV5-1
J gene: TRBJ2-5
clone size: few
CDR3 DNA: TGCGCCAGCAGCTTGGCAGGGGATGGGCGCCAAGAGACCCAGTACTTC
CDR3 protein: CASSLAGDGRQETQYF